This T cell receptor (beta chain) was identified during a study of T cells in Graves' hyperthyroidism and ophthalmopathy. Background on the study: Peripheral blood draws took place at initial diagnosis, ahead of any treatment.

Orbital computed tomography and thyroid ultrasound, together with serum TRAb and thyroxine and clinical symptoms, were used for diagnoses. Trimming stripped 1 base from V and 5 bases from J, with 11 bases between. The CDR3 is 14 amino acids. Germline loops: CDR1 SEHNR, CDR2 FQNEAQ (reference sequence). This clonotype was seen a handful of times. Its antigen is unknown. Study-level results: A model using 13 V-J features told ophthalmopathy apart from stable hyperthyroidism. Ophthalmopathy, which appeared later, was predicted by the model a median about 6 months before onset.

The CDR3 regions of TCR beta were amplified from RNA transcripts. HTBI primers were employed in a first-round RT-PCR of the TCR CDR3. TCRdb fed the multiplex PCR reads into MiXCR, producing one record per CDR3 protein. The sample shows approximately 600,000 distinct CDR3 sequences, approximately 15% of them seen only once. V is TRBV7-9 and J is TRBJ1-1; weak D call: TRBD1 (5 bases). The origin of this receptor is a woman aged 25 to 45 with Graves' hyperthyroidism that later progressed to Graves' ophthalmopathy. The sequenced material came from blood. CDR3 DNA: TGTGCCAGCAGCTTAGACAGGCTCCGAACTGAAGCTTTCTTT. It specifies CASSLDRLRTEAFF.